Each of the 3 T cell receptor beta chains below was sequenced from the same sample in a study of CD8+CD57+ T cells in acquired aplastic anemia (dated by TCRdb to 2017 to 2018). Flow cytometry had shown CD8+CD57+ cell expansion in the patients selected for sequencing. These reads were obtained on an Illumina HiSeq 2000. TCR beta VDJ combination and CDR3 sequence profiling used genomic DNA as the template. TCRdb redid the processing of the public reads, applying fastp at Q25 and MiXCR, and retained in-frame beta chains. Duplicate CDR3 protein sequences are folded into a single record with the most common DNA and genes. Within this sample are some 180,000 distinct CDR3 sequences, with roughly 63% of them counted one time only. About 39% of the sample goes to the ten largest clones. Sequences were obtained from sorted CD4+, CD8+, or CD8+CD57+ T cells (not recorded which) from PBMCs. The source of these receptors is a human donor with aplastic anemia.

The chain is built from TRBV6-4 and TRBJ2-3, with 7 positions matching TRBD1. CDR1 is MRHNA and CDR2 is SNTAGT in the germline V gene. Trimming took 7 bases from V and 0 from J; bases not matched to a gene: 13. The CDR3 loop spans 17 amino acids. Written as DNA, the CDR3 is TGTGCCAGCACCTACGTCCGAGGGGGCTGTAGCACAGATACGCAGTATTTT. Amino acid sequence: CASTYVRGGCSTDTQYF.

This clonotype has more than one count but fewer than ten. Here the CDR3 DNA reads TGTGCCAGCAGTGAGGGGGCGTACACTGAAGCTTTCTTT. Encoded protein: CASSEGAYTEAFF. This chain connects TRBV2 to TRBJ1-1, with a possible D match to TRBD1 (6 bases). Germline V gene sequence: CDR1 SNHLY, CDR2 FYNNEI. The CDR3 has 13 amino acids. With 3 bases removed from V and 3 bases from J, the gap between germline ends came to 8 bases.

CDR3 sequence reads: CASSAEGLAGNEQFF. The CDR3, as DNA: TGTGCCAGCAGCGCGGAGGGACTAGCTGGAAATGAGCAGTTCTTC. V and J are TRBV9 and TRBJ2-1; 9 bases are a match to TRBD2. Germline V gives CDR1 SGDLS, CDR2 YYNGEE. The length of the CDR3 is 15 residues. After removal of 3 bases from V and 7 bases from J, the junction contained 8 bases not matched to a gene.